This TCR beta chain was recovered during a study of beta chain features in type 1 diabetes. Germline trimming cut 5 bases from V and 0 bases from J; bases unmatched to any gene: 10. The germline CDR1 and CDR2 sequences are MRHNA and SNTAGT. The CDR3 has 17 amino acids. Sequencing targeted expressed TCRB transcripts, as all isolated RNA had been reverse transcribed. Reads from naive, central memory and regulatory T cell samples averaged about 3.3 million. Some clones are missing from TCRdb's copy, which holds only in-frame ones; the method was immunoSEQ multiplex PCR. The sample gives about 140,000 clones, about 7% of which show up once; more than 1.1% is in the top ten.

The genes are TRBV6-4 and TRBJ2-1; TRBD2 matches at 7 bases. This receptor was identified in a woman in her twenties or thirties in good health. The specimen sequenced was central memory CD4+ T cells from blood. CDR3 protein: CASSLVRGEGSYNEQFF. CDR3 bases: TGTGCCAGCAGTTTAGTCCGGGGGGAGGGCTCCTACAATGAGCAGTTCTTC.